This is a list of T cell receptor beta chains from one sample in a study of T-cell reconstitution after alpha-beta-depleted transplantation in children. TCRdb passed the PCR reads through MiXCR, listing each CDR3 protein once. The sample carries 190,000 or so distinct CDR3 sequences, about 6.3% recorded once. The material sequenced was PBMCs from the stem cell graft donor, taken from the stem cell graft. These receptors were collected from a human donor who donated a stem cell graft to a child with Wiskott-Aldrich syndrome. Both conserved end residues are part of each CDR3. Fields, in order: V gene, J gene, CDR3 protein.

v_gene: TRBV12-3/TRBV12-4
j_gene: TRBJ2-1
CDR3aa: CASSLGSGDSYNEQFF

v_gene: TRBV5-1
j_gene: TRBJ2-7
CDR3aa: CASSLAQTTGGGSYEQYF

v_gene: TRBV6-1
j_gene: TRBJ1-1
CDR3aa: CASTSRISDGNTEAFF

v_gene: TRBV7-9
j_gene: TRBJ2-1
CDR3aa: CASSPGTSGVYNEQFF

v_gene: TRBV12-3/TRBV12-4
j_gene: TRBJ2-1
CDR3aa: CASSSLSGAVNEQFF

v_gene: TRBV20-1
j_gene: TRBJ2-6
CDR3aa: CSAGGLSSGANVLTF

v_gene: TRBV19
j_gene: TRBJ2-7
CDR3aa: CASSMEGWTGHYEQYF

v_gene: TRBV5-1
j_gene: TRBJ1-2
CDR3aa: CASSLGSGWYGYTF

v_gene: TRBV20-1
j_gene: TRBJ1-1
CDR3aa: CSAGGRSEAFF

v_gene: TRBV24-1
j_gene: TRBJ2-3
CDR3aa: CATSVSSWVASTDTQYF

v_gene: TRBV10-3
j_gene: TRBJ1-2
CDR3aa: CATLDREVYGYTF

v_gene: TRBV5-1
j_gene: TRBJ2-1
CDR3aa: CASSLESSSNEQFF

v_gene: TRBV11-2
j_gene: TRBJ2-7
CDR3aa: CASSFGRGGLSYEQYF

v_gene: TRBV7-9
j_gene: TRBJ1-2
CDR3aa: CASTSGYGYTF

v_gene: TRBV29-1
j_gene: TRBJ1-2
CDR3aa: CSVGDRGGYGYTF

v_gene: TRBV30
j_gene: TRBJ1-4
CDR3aa: CAWSRGLPGTNEKLFF